This T cell receptor (beta chain) was identified during a study of blood T cell repertoires in COVID-19. As originally analysed: Nucleated cell number was recorded as an estimate derived from reference gene primer amplification. Sequencing used immunoSEQ multiplex PCR; TCRdb keeps in-frame clones, though not all of them. The V and J calls and clone size were taken over from that table, and D and trimming were inferred from the DNA. The data contain approximately 500,000 clones, nearly 90% of them singletons. Recruited during active infection, patients (from Seattle) were subsequently followed longitudinally. The sample comprised peripheral blood. This TCR was sampled from a man aged 18 to 30 with COVID-19, enrolled during active disease.

This CDR3 is CASTGESYNEQFF. CDR3 coding DNA: TGCGCCAGCACAGGGGAATCCTACAATGAGCAGTTCTTC. This chain uses TRBV5-1 with TRBJ2-1; possibly TRBD1 for D (6 bases). Germline CDR1 SGHRS, CDR2 YFSETQ. This CDR3 is 13 amino acids long. Trimming left V 6 bases short and J 1 base short, with 8 bases between.